The 27 T cell receptor beta chains reported below all come from one sample, sequenced in a study of metastatic and nonmetastatic thyroid tumors (dated by TCRdb to the early 2020s). No patient had received any treatment before thyroid surgery. The library was generated by PCR. The instrument was an Illumina HiSeq 4000. The raw public reads went through TCRdb reprocessing: fastp at Q25, MiXCR clone calling, in-frame beta chains kept. This sample is represented by roughly 23,000 clones; roughly 20% of them were singletons. Clones ranked in the top ten supply 10% to 15% of the sample. Specimen: blood. The receptor set was obtained from a male donor with papillary thyroid cancer or a benign thyroid nodule (not recorded which). Some clones in this sample may be carry-over from other donors' samples.

The V and J genes are TRBV11-3 and TRBJ2-7, with 8 bases identical to TRBD1. Germline loops: CDR1 SGHNT, CDR2 YENEEA. The trim removed 2 bases at V and 3 bases at J, leaving 3 bases unmatched. The CDR3 is 14 amino acids. CDR3 loop: CASSLSGGNYEQYF. The CDR3 DNA sequence: TGTGCCAGCAGCTTATCAGGGGGCAACTACGAGCAGTACTTC.

The V call is TRBV28, the J call TRBJ2-7; 8 bases agree with TRBD2. The CDR3 runs to 14 residues. The trim removed 6 bases at V and 6 bases at J, leaving 10 bases unmatched. From germline, CDR1 is MDHEN and CDR2 SYDVKM. The DNA of the CDR3 is TGTGCCAGCAGGACAGCCTCCGGGGGGGGCGAGCAGTACTTC. Translation: CASRTASGGGEQYF.

The chain couples TRBV19 to TRBJ2-2; 9 bases map to TRBD1. The germline CDR1 and CDR2 sequences are LNHDA and SQIVND (reference sequence). The CDR3 is 17 residues long. V was clipped by 4 bases and J by 1 base; unmatched bases: 7. CDR3 DNA sequence: TGTGCCAGTAGTAATAAGGGGACAGGGAAGAACACCGGGGAGCTGTTTTTT. This encodes CASSNKGTGKNTGELFF. Full variable domain (remainder filled in from reference TRBV19 and TRBJ2-2): DGGITQSPKYLFRKEGQNVTLSCEQNLNHDAMYWYRQDPGQGLRLIYYSQIVNDFQKGDIAEGYSVSREKKESFPLTVTSAQKNPTAFYLCASSNKGTGKNTGELFFGEGSRLTVL.

This clone is medium-sized. The rearrangement uses TRBV20-1 and TRBJ1-6; weak D call: TRBD1 (5 bases). Germline V CDR1 and CDR2: DFQATT, SNEGSKA (reference sequence). The V gene lost 6 bases and the J gene lost 9 bases, with 21 bases spanning the gap. CDR3 length equals 15 residues. The CDR3 DNA reads TGCAGTGCCACCGTCCAGGGAACCGGTAGTTCACCCCTCCACTTT. Amino acid sequence: CSATVQGTGSSPLHF.

Judged by abundance, this clone is medium-sized. V gene TRBV28 combines with J gene TRBJ2-1; possibly TRBD2 for D (6 bases). Per the germline V gene, CDR1 is MDHEN and CDR2 is SYDVKM. The CDR3 is made up of 14 amino acids. V gave up 11 bases and J gave up 2 bases, with 16 bases separating them. The CDR3 DNA reads TGTGCCTCGTGTAGGGACTCCCCCTACAATGAGCAGTTCTTC. Translating gives CASCRDSPYNEQFF.

A word on this clone: Other DNA variants within this sample encode the same CDR3. The chain recombines TRBV28 with TRBJ1-5, with D uncertain. Trimming cost V 5 bases and J 7 bases, with 18 bases left between them. The germline CDR1 and CDR2 sequences are MDHEN and SYDVKM. The CDR3 contains 15 residues. DNA of the CDR3: TGTGCCAGCAGTGACTCAGGTGGCTCGGGCCAGCCCCAGCATTTT. Translated, it gives CASSDSGGSGQPQHF.

This clone was counted at least ten times. Other DNA sequences from this sample encode an identical CDR3 as well. The chain carries TRBV7-9 and TRBJ1-1; D gene unclear. The length of the CDR3 is 14 residues. Germline-derived CDR1 and CDR2 are SEHNR and FQNEAQ (reference sequence). The V gene lost 1 base and the J gene lost 1 base, with 7 bases spanning the gap. The CDR3 bases are TGTGCCAGCAGCTTAGTTACGCCGAACACTGAAGCTTTCTTT. Its protein product is CASSLVTPNTEAFF. The whole variable domain, remainder taken from reference TRBV7-9 and TRBJ1-1, is DTGVSQNPRHKITKRGQNVTFRCDPISEHNRLYWYRQTLGQGPEFLTYFQNEAQLEKSRLLSDRFSAERPKGSFSTLEIQRTEQGDSAMYLCASSLVTPNTEAFFGQGTRLTVV.

This rearrangement joins TRBV4-1 to TRBJ2-1; TRBD2 matches 12 bases. The germline V gene has CDR1 MGHRA and CDR2 YSYEKL. After removal of 0 bases from V and 6 bases from J, the junction contained 6 bases not matched to a gene. This CDR3 region has 17 residues. The CDR3 DNA is TGCGCCAGCAGCCAAGATCGGACTAGCGGGATTCTCAATGAGCAGTTCTTC. The encoded protein is CASSQDRTSGILNEQFF.

Turning to this clone: The junction departs from the called germline gene at one end, perhaps through a read error. This rearrangement joins TRBV7-3 to TRBJ1-1; D perhaps matches TRBD1 (5 bases). The CDR3 is made up of 13 amino acids. The germline V gene has CDR1 SGHTA and CDR2 FQGTGA. As DNA, the CDR3 is TGTGCCAGCAGCCGGGAAAGGGGTTCTGAAGCTTTTTTT. It yields the protein CASSRERGSEAFF.

About this clone itself: One end of the junction varies from germline; a read error may be responsible. The rearrangement links TRBV28 to TRBJ2-3; unclear D gene. Germline values: CDR1 MDHEN, CDR2 SYDVKM. This CDR3 comprises 15 residues. The CDR3 sequence: CASSLQGLVTDTQYF. The CDR3 bases are TGTGCCAGCAGTTTACAAGGGCTGGTCACAGATACGCAATATTTT.

This clone was recorded once. This chain uses TRBV5-1 with TRBJ2-1; D may match TRBD1 or TRBD2 (5 bases each). CDR3 length equals 16 residues. Germline V gene lookup returns CDR1 SGHRS and CDR2 YFSETQ. Trimming took off 7 bases at V and 0 bases at J, with 17 bases between the two ends. The CDR3 sequence: CASGLWGGGSYNEQFF. CDR3 in DNA: TGCGCCAGCGGCCTTTGGGGCGGAGGCTCCTACAATGAGCAGTTCTTC.

This clone was recorded at least ten times. The J gene is TRBJ2-3, the V gene TRBV28, with TRBD1 identical over 7 bases. The junction had 13 bases not matched to a gene; V was cut back by 6 bases and J by 4 bases. The CDR3 is made up of 16 amino acids. Germline lookup yields CDR1 MDHEN and CDR2 SYDVKM. The CDR3 is CASSSTGERGPDTQYF. The CDR3, as DNA: TGTGCCAGCAGCTCGACCGGGGAGAGGGGGCCAGATACGCAGTATTTT.

The table lists this clone with many counts. The chain has TRBV9 and TRBJ2-5; D is possibly TRBD2 (6 bases). Germline CDR1 reads SGDLS; CDR2 reads YYNGEE. This CDR3 spans 16 amino acids. The ends were cut back, 3 bases at V and 0 bases at J, with 15 bases in the middle. The DNA for the CDR3 is TGTGCCAGCAGCGCTACGGGAGCCGGGTACCAAGAGACCCAGTACTTC. It translates to CASSATGAGYQETQYF.

This clone was observed many times. The chain uses TRBV7-2 and TRBJ2-2; TRBD1 matches at 7 bases. Losses at the gene ends were 7 bases for V and 6 bases for J; bases not matched to a gene: 8. The germline V gene has CDR1 SGHTA and CDR2 FQGNSA. The CDR3 covers 14 residues. CDR3 sequence reads: CASTRDRVPGELFF. CDR3 nucleotide sequence: TGTGCCAGCACCCGAGACAGGGTACCCGGGGAGCTGTTTTTT.

The gene calls are TRBV9 and TRBJ1-1, with no clear D. The germline gives CDR1 SGDLS, CDR2 YYNGEE. This CDR3 has 14 amino acids. The germline V and J ends were trimmed by 0 bases and 4 bases, with 10 bases remaining between them. The CDR3 spells CASSVAGQATEAFF. DNA for the CDR3: TGTGCCAGCAGCGTAGCCGGGCAGGCCACTGAAGCTTTCTTT. Full variable domain (remainder filled in from reference TRBV9 and TRBJ1-1): DSGVTQTPKHLITATGQRVTLRCSPRSGDLSVYWYQQSLDQGLQFLIQYYNGEERAKGNILERFSAQQFPDLHSELNLSSLELGDSALYFCASSVAGQATEAFFGQGTRLTVV.

This clone was seen a few times. The chain recombines TRBV30 with TRBJ1-1; tentatively, D is TRBD1 (5 bases). V shed 0 bases and J shed 5 bases, with 10 bases lying between them. CDR1 is GTSNPN, CDR2 SVGIG, per germline (reference sequence). The CDR3 runs 13 residues. In nucleotides, the CDR3 is TGTGCCTGGAGTGTATTTGGGGGAACTGAAGCTTTCTTT. Its protein is CAWSVFGGTEAFF.

There are many counts of this clone. This chain connects TRBV18 to TRBJ2-5; 13 bases line up with TRBD2. V trimming: 5 bases; J trimming: 3 bases; junction bases outside the gene matches: 18. The CDR3 covers 20 residues. From germline, CDR1 is KGHSH and CDR2 LQKENI. This CDR3 is CASSSTSGKPGLAGKETQYF. Written as DNA, the CDR3 is TGTGCCAGCTCATCTACATCCGGGAAACCGGGACTAGCGGGAAAAGAGACCCAGTACTTC.

This clone came up a few times. The chain recombines TRBV7-3 with TRBJ2-1, with a weak D call TRBD1 (5 bases). The CDR3 spans 12 residues. The germline V and J ends were trimmed by 4 bases and 7 bases, with 8 bases remaining between them. Per the germline V gene, CDR1 is SGHTA and CDR2 is FQGTGA. For the CDR3, the DNA is TGTGCCAGCAGCTCGCAGGGAAATGAGCAGTTCTTC. This encodes CASSSQGNEQFF.

This clone was detected many times. The chain joins TRBV6-1 to TRBJ1-2; 7 bases map to TRBD1. This CDR3 is built from 16 residues. Germline CDR1 is MNHNS and CDR2 is SASEGT. V gave up 6 bases and J gave up 5 bases; unmatched junction bases: 15. The CDR3 coding sequence is TGTGCCAGCAGCCCCCGTCCGGGACAGTTAGATTATGGCTACACCTTC. This sequence encodes CASSPRPGQLDYGYTF.

V gene TRBV6-1 combines with J gene TRBJ2-1; D unresolved. The CDR3 sequence is 13 residues long. V was cut by 5 bases and J by 5 bases, with 10 bases left in between. Germline V gene sequence: CDR1 MNHNS, CDR2 SASEGT. CDR3 region: CASSSGENNEQFF. The CDR3 coding sequence is TGTGCCAGCAGTTCCGGCGAGAACAATGAGCAGTTCTTC.

This clone was picked up many times. The V and J genes are TRBV9 and TRBJ2-1, with a possible D match to TRBD1 (6 bases). The CDR3 spans 15 residues. Germline CDR1 is SGDLS and CDR2 is YYNGEE. V was trimmed by 3 bases and J by 5 bases, leaving 15 bases between them. The CDR3 DNA follows: TGTGCCAGCAGCGCGAGGGGGACATCGAACAATGAGCAGTTCTTC. This codes for CASSARGTSNNEQFF.

This clone qualifies as medium-sized. The genes are TRBV6-2 or TRBV6-3 and TRBJ2-7; D uncertain. CDR3 size: 14 residues. Trimming stripped 0 bases from V and 1 base from J, with 7 bases between. Germline loops: CDR1 MNHEY, CDR2 SVGEGT. The CDR3 DNA sequence: TGTGCCAGCAGTTACTCGACGGAGTCCTACGAGCAGTACTTC. This translates into CASSYSTESYEQYF.

In this sample, this clone turned up many times. The J gene is TRBJ1-3, the V gene TRBV28; tentatively, D is TRBD1 (6 bases). The CDR3 length is 20 residues. From germline, CDR1 is MDHEN and CDR2 SYDVKM. With 3 bases removed from V and 6 bases from J, the gap between germline ends came to 30 bases. CDR3 nucleotide sequence: TGTGCCAGCAGTTTGATATCTGACCCAACCGGACAGTACCACTCAAACACCATATATTTT. It is translated as CASSLISDPTGQYHSNTIYF.

Remarks on this clone: Being one base from a much bigger clone, this may be a read error. The chain uses TRBV5-4 and TRBJ2-3; 9 bases match TRBD1. The CDR3 length is 15 residues. Germline V CDR1 and CDR2: SGHNT, YYREEE (reference sequence). The junction had 4 bases not matched to a gene; V was cut back by 2 bases and J by 3 bases. This CDR3 is CASSFYGTGTDTQYF. In DNA, the CDR3 is TGTGCCAGCAGCTTCTACGGGACAGGGACAGATACGCAGTATTTT.

The chain couples TRBV11-2 to TRBJ1-1; D is uncertain. The CDR3 has 13 amino acids. Trimming cost V 6 bases and J 1 base, with 9 bases left between them. The V gene's germline CDR1 is SGHAT and CDR2 FQNNGV. The CDR3 nucleotides are TGTGCCAGCAGTTTAAGTCAGAACACTGAAGCTTTCTTT. Translating it yields CASSLSQNTEAFF.

In this sample, this clone turned up a few times. The chain joins TRBV12-3 or TRBV12-4 to TRBJ1-5; D not resolved. Trimming took 6 bases from V and 0 from J, leaving 12 bases between them. The CDR3 has 15 residues. The CDR3 loop reads CASRGVGDSNQPQHF. The CDR3 DNA reads as TGTGCCAGCAGGGGAGTGGGAGATAGCAATCAGCCCCAGCATTTT.

This clone rates as medium-sized. The chain joins TRBV7-2 to TRBJ2-1, with 8 positions matching TRBD1. Per germline, CDR1 SGHTA and CDR2 FQGNSA. Trimming took 5 bases from V and 9 from J; bases not matched to a gene: 3. The length of the CDR3 is 12 residues. CDR3 in DNA: TGTGCCAGCAGCGGACAGGGATTTGAGCAGTTCTTC. Amino acid sequence: CASSGQGFEQFF.